The next 28 T cell receptor beta chains were all read from a single sample in a study of regulatory T cells in long-lasting Graves disease. Time point given: persistent/refractory GD, antithyroid drugs over 5 years with positive TRAb. PBMCs provided the RNA from which the TCR library was made. Libraries of TCR beta came from iRepertoire HTBI primers plus Arm-PCR of CDR3 regions. TCRdb re-derived calls from the multiplex PCR reads in MiXCR, one entry per CDR3 protein. The sample gives some 430,000 distinct CDR3 sequences, 20% to 25% of which show up once; roughly 6.9% is in the top ten. Specimen: peripheral blood mononuclear cells (PBMCs), collected when the disease was refractory, from a patient treated with antithyroid drugs. The origin of the receptors is a female donor with Graves disease.

This clonotype has just a few counts. The rearrangement joins TRBV5-4 to TRBJ1-2; 12 bases agree with TRBD1. Germline CDR1 is SGHNT and CDR2 is YYREEE (reference sequence). V lost 4 bases to trimming and J lost 6 bases; unmatched junction nucleotides: 4. There are 14 residues in the CDR3. The CDR3 region is CASSAGTGGHGYTF. CDR3 nucleotides: TGTGCCAGCAGCGCCGGGACAGGGGGCCATGGCTACACCTTC.

The table lists this clonotype with a few counts. J is TRBJ1-6 and V is TRBV9, with D unclear. The CDR3 has 12 amino acids. Germline loops: CDR1 SGDLS, CDR2 YYNGEE. V lost 7 bases, J lost 5 bases, and 7 bases lay in between. CDR3 residues: CASGRDNSPLHF. In DNA form, the CDR3 reads TGTGCCAGCGGACGGGATAATTCACCCCTCCACTTT. Supplemented by reference TRBV9 and TRBJ1-6, the full variable domain reads DSGVTQTPKHLITATGQRVTLRCSPRSGDLSVYWYQQSLDQGLQFLIQYYNGEERAKGNILERFSAQQFPDLHSELNLSSLELGDSALYFCASGRDNSPLHFGNGTRLTVT.

This clonotype was recorded a few times. The chain couples TRBV28 to TRBJ2-7, with 9 bases that match TRBD2. The CDR3 consists of 15 residues. Germline loops: CDR1 MDHEN, CDR2 SYDVKM. The V gene end was trimmed by 3 bases and the J gene end by 6 bases; junction bases not matched to a gene: 9. In nucleotides, the CDR3 is TGTGCCAGCAGTTTGTTGCTAGCGGGGACCGGCGAGCAGTACTTC. It is translated as CASSLLLAGTGEQYF.

This clonotype was picked up a small number of times. One end of the junction is discordant with germline, which a read error may explain. The rearrangement uses TRBV19 and TRBJ1-2; unclear D gene. The germline CDR1 and CDR2 sequences are LNHDA and SQIVND (reference sequence). The CDR3 has 13 residues. CDR3 loop: CASSLEGLGGYTF. Written as DNA, the CDR3 is TGTGCCAGTAGTTTAGAAGGTTTAGGGGGCTACACCTTC. Drawing the rest from reference TRBV19 and TRBJ1-2, the complete variable domain is DGGITQSPKYLFRKEGQNVTLSCEQNLNHDAMYWYRQDPGQGLRLIYYSQIVNDFQKGDIAEGYSVSREKKESFPLTVTSAQKNPTAFYLCASSLEGLGGYTFGSGTRLTVV.

This chain uses TRBV13 with TRBJ2-3; 7 bases align to TRBD1. Germline CDR1 PRHDT, CDR2 FYEKMQ (reference sequence). The CDR3 loop spans 16 amino acids. The trim removed 5 bases at V and 0 bases at J, leaving 8 bases unmatched. This CDR3 is CASSGSQGVSTDTQYF. The CDR3 DNA reads as TGTGCCAGCAGCGGATCGCAGGGGGTCAGCACAGATACGCAGTATTTT.

In the case of this clonotype: Since a much larger clone is just one base distant, this may be a read error. In this CDR3 the conserved last residue, phenylalanine or tryptophan, is missing, so a read error is likely. V is TRBV20-1 and J is TRBJ1-2; D remains unclear. V was cut by 6 bases and J by 0 bases, with 14 bases left in between. The CDR3 is 14 residues long. Germline CDR1 DFQATT, CDR2 SNEGSKA (reference sequence). The CDR3 reads CSAPMTGANYGYTV. CDR3 sequence (DNA): TGCAGTGCGCCGATGACTGGAGCTAACTATGGCTACACCGTC.

This clonotype was recorded at least ten times. The CDR3 reads CASSNLLGGLNQPQHF. The CDR3 DNA is TGTGCCAGCAGCAACCTTCTTGGGGGGCTAAATCAGCCCCAGCATTTT. The rearrangement links TRBV28 to TRBJ1-5; perhaps TRBD1 as D (6 bases). Per the germline V gene, CDR1 is MDHEN and CDR2 is SYDVKM. Deletions cut 6 bases from V and 4 bases from J, with 19 bases between. This CDR3 is built from 16 residues.

V gene TRBV12-3 or TRBV12-4 combines with J gene TRBJ1-2; 7 bases are shared with TRBD1. The V and J ends lost 3 bases and 3 bases, in that order; junction bases with no gene match: 16. This CDR3 has 18 residues. The CDR3 bases are TGTGCCAGCAGTTTCGGCACCACAAGGGACAGCGCTTACTATGGCTACACCTTC. Amino acid sequence: CASSFGTTRDSAYYGYTF.

A word on this clonotype: A read error may account for a junction end that differs from germline. The genes are TRBV2 and TRBJ1-6; D is possibly TRBD1 (5 bases). Germline V gene sequence: CDR1 SNHLY, CDR2 FYNNEI. The CDR3 runs to 15 residues. The CDR3 region has the DNA TGTGCCAGCAGGGAAGACAGCCCCTATAATTCACCCCTCCACTTT. Translating gives CASREDSPYNSPLHF.

V gene TRBV4-3 combines with J gene TRBJ2-2; no clear D. With 2 bases removed from V and 4 bases from J, the gap between germline ends came to 8 bases. In germline, CDR1 is LGHNA, CDR2 YSLEER. This CDR3 comprises 14 residues. The CDR3 sequence: CASSQFTSTGELFF. CDR3 nucleotides: TGCGCCAGCAGCCAATTCACCAGCACCGGGGAGCTGTTTTTT.

The chain couples TRBV6-1 to TRBJ2-6; D remains unclear. V lost 2 bases, J lost 2 bases, and 1 base lay in between. Germline V gene data show CDR1 as MNHNS and CDR2 as SASEGT. This CDR3 is built from 13 residues. The CDR3 loop is CASSETGANVLTF. CDR3 bases: TGTGCCAGCAGTGAAACTGGGGCCAACGTCCTGACTTTC.

This clonotype occurred a few times. The chain employs TRBV7-9 and TRBJ1-5; D ambiguous. The CDR3 is 14 amino acids. Germline V lookup: CDR1 SEHNR, CDR2 FQNEAQ (reference sequence). Trimming left V 1 base short and J 7 bases short, with 11 bases between. The CDR3 sequence is CASSLETVSQPQHF. In DNA form, the CDR3 reads TGTGCCAGCAGCTTAGAAACCGTGTCGCAGCCCCAGCATTTT.

This clonotype was found many times. The CDR3 reads CASSFGAGGVSEAFF. CDR3 nucleotide sequence: TGTGCCAGCAGTTTTGGGGCAGGGGGCGTCTCTGAAGCTTTCTTT. The J gene is TRBJ1-1, the V gene TRBV28; TRBD1 agrees at 8 bases. The CDR3 has 15 amino acids. The germline CDR1 and CDR2 sequences are MDHEN and SYDVKM. V lost 3 bases, J lost 6 bases, and 9 bases stayed unmatched. Based on the CDR3 plus reference TRBV28 and TRBJ1-1, the full variable domain is DVKVTQSSRYLVKRTGEKVFLECVQDMDHENMFWYRQDPGLGLRLIYFSYDVKMKEKGDIPEGYSVSREKKERFSLILESASTNQTSMYLCASSFGAGGVSEAFFGQGTRLTVV.

The genes are TRBV7-2 and TRBJ2-4, with a tentative D call TRBD2 (6 bases). V was shortened by 5 bases and J by 6 bases, with 11 bases between the two germline ends. The germline V gene has CDR1 SGHTA and CDR2 FQGNSA. The CDR3 spans 13 residues. The CDR3: CASSPPSVNIQYF. As DNA, the CDR3 is TGTGCCAGCAGCCCACCTAGCGTAAACATTCAGTACTTC.

The chain has TRBV20-1 and TRBJ1-4; a possible D gene is TRBD1 (5 bases). The CDR3 consists of 13 residues. The ends were cut back, 4 bases at V and 8 bases at J, with 14 bases in the middle. The germline gives CDR1 DFQATT, CDR2 SNEGSKA (reference sequence). The CDR3 sequence is CSAIGGVREKLFF. CDR3 nucleotide sequence: TGCAGTGCTATCGGAGGGGTGAGGGAAAAACTGTTTTTT.

V is TRBV28 and J is TRBJ2-7; D is unclear. The CDR3 has 12 residues. CDR1 and CDR2 (germline): MDHEN, SYDVKM. Trimming left V 4 bases short and J 5 bases short, with 9 bases between. The CDR3: CASSSSGHEQYF. The CDR3 bases are TGTGCCAGCAGTTCTTCTGGGCACGAGCAGTACTTC.

The chain couples TRBV29-1 to TRBJ2-7, with no clear D. Germline V gives CDR1 SQVTM, CDR2 ANQGSEA. Trimming left V 6 bases short and J 0 bases short, with 12 bases between. This CDR3 is 13 amino acids long. In DNA form, the CDR3 reads TGCAGCGTCCAGGACGGAAGCTCCTACGAGCAGTACTTC. It yields the protein CSVQDGSSYEQYF.

The chain links TRBV19 to TRBJ1-2; 9 bases match TRBD1. Germline V lookup: CDR1 LNHDA, CDR2 SQIVND (reference sequence). CDR3 length: 14 residues. The trim removed 2 bases at V and 4 bases at J, leaving 2 bases unmatched. The CDR3 region has the DNA TGTGCCAGTAGTATAACAGGGGGCGTCTATGGCTACACCTTC. Protein sequence: CASSITGGVYGYTF.

The rearrangement uses TRBV28 and TRBJ2-5; D is unclear. The V end lost 5 bases, the J end lost 13 bases, and 5 bases lay between the germline ends. The CDR3 consists of 8 residues. Germline assignment: CDR1 MDHEN and CDR2 SYDVKM. The CDR3 spells CASSLGYF. The CDR3 DNA reads as TGTGCCAGCAGTCTCGGGTACTTC.

This clonotype came up many times. The chain carries TRBV27 and TRBJ2-7; a possible D gene is TRBD1 (7 bases). The V and J ends lost 6 bases and 2 bases respectively, with 14 bases between them. Germline V gene sequence: CDR1 MNHEY, CDR2 SMNVEV (reference sequence). This CDR3 contains 14 residues. The CDR3 DNA is TGTGCCAGCAGACCGCGGGACAGTCCCTACGAGCAGTACTTC. It codes for CASRPRDSPYEQYF.

V is TRBV4-1 and J is TRBJ1-1; D unclear. The CDR3 totals 17 residues. Germline-derived CDR1 and CDR2 are MGHRA and YSYEKL. V dropped 3 bases and J dropped 1 base, with 18 bases sitting between them. The CDR3 bases are TGCGCCAGCAGCCACCGAGTCCTACAAATTTCGAACACTGAAGCTTTCTTT. It codes for CASSHRVLQISNTEAFF.

In this sample, this clonotype turned up many times. The chain employs TRBV5-1 and TRBJ1-6; a possible D gene is TRBD1 (5 bases). The germline gives CDR1 SGHRS, CDR2 YFSETQ. There are 15 residues in the CDR3. The V and J ends lost 0 bases and 8 bases respectively, with 12 bases between them. The CDR3 DNA reads TGCGCCAGCAGCTTGGTAGGGGTTGGGGATTCACCCCTCCACTTT. Amino acids: CASSLVGVGDSPLHF.

This clonotype occurred many times. The V and J genes are TRBV28 and TRBJ2-4; no reliable D call. This CDR3 spans 17 amino acids. Germline V gene sequence: CDR1 MDHEN, CDR2 SYDVKM. V dropped 3 bases and J dropped 0 bases, with 15 bases sitting between them. DNA of the CDR3: TGTGCCAGCAGTTTCAAGGTCGAAGTCTTAGCCAAAAACATTCAGTACTTC. Encoded protein: CASSFKVEVLAKNIQYF.

This clonotype was detected a few times. V and J are TRBV6-2 or TRBV6-3 and TRBJ1-1; a weak D match, TRBD1 (5 bases). Germline values: CDR1 MNHEY, CDR2 SVGEGT. This CDR3 is 15 amino acids long. V lost 0 bases to trimming and J lost 1 base, with 9 bases between them. The CDR3 DNA follows: TGTGCCAGCAGTTACTCGGGGGTGCAGAACACTGAAGCTTTCTTT. Translation gives CASSYSGVQNTEAFF.

The V and J genes are TRBV7-9 and TRBJ1-2; no clear D. Germline assignment: CDR1 SEHNR and CDR2 FQNEAQ (reference sequence). The germline V and J ends were trimmed by 5 bases and 4 bases, with 5 bases remaining between them. CDR3 length: 11 amino acids. CDR3 sequence reads: CASSQTYGYTF. The DNA for the CDR3 is TGTGCCAGCAGCCAGACCTATGGCTACACCTTC.

This clonotype was detected only a few times. This chain's CDR3 is CASSIQGGGNTIYF. CDR3 bases: TGTGCCAGTAGTATACAGGGAGGTGGAAACACCATATATTTT. The rearrangement joins TRBV19 to TRBJ1-3, with a possible D match to TRBD1 (5 bases). The CDR3 has 14 residues. With 2 bases removed from V and 3 bases from J, the gap between germline ends came to 8 bases. Per the germline V gene, CDR1 is LNHDA and CDR2 is SQIVND (reference sequence).

This clonotype came up many times. Here the CDR3 reads CASSFQMGDTEAFF. The CDR3 bases are TGTGCCAGCAGCTTCCAAATGGGAGACACTGAAGCTTTCTTT. The chain is built from TRBV5-4 and TRBJ1-1; no clear D. V lost 2 bases to trimming and J lost 3 bases, with 11 bases between them. The CDR3 covers 14 residues. CDR1 is SGHNT, CDR2 YYREEE, per germline (reference sequence).

This chain joins TRBV5-6 and TRBJ1-3, with a possible D match to TRBD1 (6 bases). This CDR3 is built from 13 residues. Per the germline V gene, CDR1 is SGHDT and CDR2 is YYEEEE. Deletions cut 4 bases from V and 4 bases from J, with 9 bases between. Here the CDR3 DNA reads TGTGCCAGCAGCACAGGGTCCGGAAACACCATATATTTT. This gives the protein CASSTGSGNTIYF. The complete variable domain, with remaining parts taken from reference TRBV5-6 and TRBJ1-3, reads DAGVTQSPTHLIKTRGQQVTLRCSPKSGHDTVSWYQQALGQGPQFIFQYYEEEERQRGNFPDRFSGHQFPNYSSELNVNALLLGDSALYLCASSTGSGNTIYFGEGSWLTVV.